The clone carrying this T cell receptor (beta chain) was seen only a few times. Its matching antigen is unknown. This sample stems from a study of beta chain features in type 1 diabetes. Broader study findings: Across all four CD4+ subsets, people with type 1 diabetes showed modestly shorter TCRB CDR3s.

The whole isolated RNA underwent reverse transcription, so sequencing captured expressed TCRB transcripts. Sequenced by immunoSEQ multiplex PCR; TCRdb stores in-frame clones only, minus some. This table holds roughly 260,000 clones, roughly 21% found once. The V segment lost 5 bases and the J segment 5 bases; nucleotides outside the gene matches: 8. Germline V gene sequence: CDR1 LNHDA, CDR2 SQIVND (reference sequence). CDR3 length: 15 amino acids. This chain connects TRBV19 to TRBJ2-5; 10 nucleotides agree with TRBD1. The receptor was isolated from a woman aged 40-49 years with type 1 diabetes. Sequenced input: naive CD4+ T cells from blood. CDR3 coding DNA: TGTGCCAGTAGTCTCGCGGGACAGGGGTTTGAGACCCAGTACTTC. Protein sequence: CASSLAGQGFETQYF.